Each of the 6 T cell receptor beta chains below was sequenced from the same sample in a study of control samples from healthy donors and cancer patients (dated by TCRdb to 2020 to 2021). Library preparation used the immunoSEQ multiplex PCR assay. Drawn from immuneACCESS, this table holds only the in-frame rearrangements with V and J called that TCRdb kept. Clones are partly lost; checked studies trace under half to an unresolved V gene and leave the rest unexplained. This sample comprises 390,000 or so clones, 80% to 95% of them detected only once. The ten biggest clones cover 5% to 8% of the sample. Sequencing was done on a sample of PBMCs. Source of these receptors: a man aged 35 to 55 with head and neck cancer.

This chain joins TRBV29-1 and TRBJ2-1; possible D gene TRBD1, 6 bases. The germline V and J ends were trimmed by 4 bases and 5 bases, with 12 bases remaining between them. CDR1 SQVTM and CDR2 ANQGSEA come from the germline V gene. CDR3 size: 13 residues. The CDR3 reads CSVVIRTDNEQFF. The CDR3 bases are TGCAGCGTTGTCATTAGGACAGACAATGAGCAGTTCTTC.

The chain couples TRBV4-2 to TRBJ1-5; perhaps TRBD1 as D (5 bases). Germline V lookup: CDR1 LGHNA, CDR2 YNFKEQ. V lost 3 bases and J lost 3, with 12 bases in between. This CDR3 contains 15 residues. The CDR3 region is CASSQGDSYNQPQHF. CDR3 sequence (DNA): TGTGCCAGCAGCCAGGGCGACAGCTACAATCAGCCCCAGCATTTT.

The genes are TRBV2 and TRBJ2-1; perhaps TRBD2 as D (7 bases). This CDR3 has 16 amino acids. The ends were cut back, 6 bases at V and 7 bases at J, with 22 bases in the middle. CDR1 and CDR2 from the germline V gene are SNHLY and FYNNEI. CDR3 region: CASRPARGEGRNEQFF. The CDR3 DNA is TGTGCCAGCAGACCCGCTAGGGGGGAGGGCCGGAATGAGCAGTTCTTC.

The V call is TRBV5-6, the J call TRBJ2-4, with 9 bases matching TRBD1. V lost 4 bases to trimming and J lost 4 bases; unmatched junction nucleotides: 3. The V gene's germline CDR1 is SGHDT and CDR2 YYEEEE. This CDR3 has 14 residues. The CDR3 region is CASSRGTGKNIQYF. The CDR3 region has the DNA TGTGCCAGCAGCCGCGGGACAGGGAAAAACATTCAGTACTTC.

V is TRBV25-1 and J is TRBJ1-2, with D possibly matching TRBD1 (6 bases). The germline V and J ends were trimmed by 0 bases and 5 bases, with 13 bases remaining between them. The CDR3 extends over 15 amino acids. CDR1 and CDR2 from the germline V gene are MGHDK and SYGVNS. Written as DNA, the CDR3 is TGTGCCAGCAGTGAATATGGAACAGGGCTATATGGCTACACCTTC. Protein sequence: CASSEYGTGLYGYTF.

This clone was seen only once. The chain has TRBV11-1 and TRBJ1-1; D uncertain. V lost 4 bases and J 11 bases, leaving 14 bases between the germline ends. The CDR3 contains 12 residues. Germline lookup yields CDR1 SGHAT and CDR2 FQDESV (reference sequence). DNA for the CDR3: TGTGCCAGCAGCTACGACACTGATGGGGCTTTCTTT. It encodes CASSYDTDGAFF.